This is a list of T cell receptor beta chains from one sample in a study of cytomegalovirus exposure and HLA in healthy donors. Method: immunoSEQ multiplex PCR; TCRdb's copy keeps in-frame clones and lacks some. The sample has around 170,000 clones; 70% to 85% are singletons. The material sequenced was PBMCs. The receptor set was obtained from a male donor in good health and CMV-seronegative. Each CDR3 is given without its conserved first and last residue.

V gene	J gene	CDR3 protein
TRBV28	TRBJ1-5	ASSGQDYNQPQH
TRBV6-6	TRBJ1-2	ASSYSQGGGYT
TRBV30	TRBJ1-4	AWSRPGNRNEKLF
TRBV4-3	TRBJ1-5	ASSQDAGSNQPQH
TRBV7-2	TRBJ2-5	ASSLNRQETQY
TRBV6-4	TRBJ1-2	ASSEFTGSYGYT
TRBV6-1	TRBJ2-7	ASSEAGTSGTYEQY
TRBV7-2	TRBJ1-1	ASSAQGGRTEAF
TRBV28	TRBJ1-1	ASSLTENTEAF
TRBV19	TRBJ1-4	ASSIATATATNEKLF
TRBV19	TRBJ2-7	ASSLTSGGIYEQY
TRBV7-8	TRBJ1-2	ASSATDSFNYGYT
TRBV4-1	TRBJ2-7	ASSPRQNPSYEQY
TRBV9	TRBJ1-4	ASSVGPGQEGEKLF
TRBV5-1	-	ASSPRQGTKDEQY
TRBV18	TRBJ1-1	ASSPPNMNTEAF
TRBV7-8	TRBJ2-5	ASSLRLDQETQY
TRBV28	TRBJ2-7	ASRTAGTAEQY
TRBV2	TRBJ2-7	ASSVTRLYEQY
TRBV5-4	TRBJ1-1	ASSLQGRDTEAF
TRBV11-2	TRBJ2-2	ASSIGLAGGFSGELF
TRBV2	TRBJ2-7	ASSDGISYEQY
TRBV5-1	TRBJ2-7	ASSFRDISYEQY
TRBV7-3	TRBJ2-1	ASSLRASGRQF
TRBV30	TRBJ1-3	AWSGQVGNTIY
TRBV9	TRBJ1-1	ASSVSGEGTEAF